The next 12 T cell receptor beta chains were all read from a single sample in a study of cytomegalovirus exposure and HLA in healthy donors. With 60 Vbeta and 13 Jbeta primers, the PCR was carried out. Clones were read by immunoSEQ multiplex PCR, and TCRdb kept only the in-frame ones, dropping some. The sample yields approximately 140,000 clones, roughly 77% seen once. The specimen was PBMCs. The receptors here all came from a female donor in good health and CMV-seronegative.

This rearrangement joins TRBV6-4 to TRBJ2-3, with D uncertain. In germline, CDR1 is MRHNA, CDR2 SNTAGT. The CDR3 loop spans 13 amino acids. Trimming removed 3 bases from V and 0 bases from J, with 4 bases in between. The CDR3 region is CASSEASTDTQYF. The CDR3, as DNA: TGTGCCAGCAGTGAAGCTAGCACAGATACGCAGTATTTT.

The chain couples TRBV6-5 to TRBJ2-5, with a tentative D call TRBD1 (5 bases). TRBJ2-7 matches the DNA end more closely, so the J call is doubtful. CDR1 and CDR2 from the germline V gene are MNHEY and SVGAGI. CDR3 length: 14 residues. DNA for the CDR3: TGTGCCAGCAGTTACGACAGAAGATACTACGAGCAGTACTTC. It yields the protein CASSYDRRYYEQYF.

This clone was observed a few times. The chain recombines TRBV7-9 with TRBJ2-6; D uncertain. Germline V lookup: CDR1 SEHNR, CDR2 FQNEAQ (reference sequence). The CDR3 spans 12 residues. The ends were cut back, 5 bases at V and 6 bases at J, with 5 bases in the middle. CDR3 region: CASSTSANVLTF. The CDR3 DNA is TGTGCCAGCAGCACTTCGGCCAACGTCCTGACTTTC. The variable domain in full, completed from reference TRBV7-9 and TRBJ2-6, reads DTGVSQNPRHKITKRGQNVTFRCDPISEHNRLYWYRQTLGQGPEFLTYFQNEAQLEKSRLLSDRFSAERPKGSFSTLEIQRTEQGDSAMYLCASSTSANVLTFGAGSRLTVL.

This chain links TRBV5-6 with TRBJ2-7; 9 bases fit TRBD2. With V trimmed by 4 bases and J by 0 bases, 14 bases remained unmatched. This CDR3 contains 18 residues. Germline V lookup: CDR1 SGHDT, CDR2 YYEEEE. CDR3 sequence (DNA): TGTGCCAGCAGCCTATCCCTTTTGGCTAGCGGGAACTCCTACGAGCAGTACTTC. Translating gives CASSLSLLASGNSYEQYF.

As for this clone: Other DNA sequences in the same sample also yield this CDR3. This chain links TRBV19 with TRBJ2-1; 9 nucleotides align to TRBD2. Looked up from germline, CDR1 is LNHDA and CDR2 is SQIVND (reference sequence). Unmatched junction bases numbered 5, after V lost 4 bases and J lost 1 base. This CDR3 comprises 16 residues. The CDR3 loop is CASSRGLAGSYNEQFF. CDR3 sequence (DNA): TGTGCCAGTAGTAGGGGGCTAGCGGGGTCCTACAATGAGCAGTTCTTC.

The V gene is TRBV6-6, the J gene TRBJ1-5; 9 bases map to TRBD1. Trimming at V came to 6 bases and at J to 6 bases, leaving 12 bases not matched to a gene. Germline CDR1 MNHNY, CDR2 SVGAGI (reference sequence). The CDR3 is 16 amino acids. CDR3 protein: CASSLDLQGAGQPQHF. CDR3 in DNA: TGTGCCAGCAGCCTCGATTTACAGGGGGCAGGTCAGCCCCAGCATTTT.

This chain's CDR3 is CASSLARGKGGYTF. Written as DNA, the CDR3 is TGTGCCAGCAGCTTAGCGCGGGGGAAGGGTGGCTACACCTTC. The chain couples TRBV7-6 to TRBJ1-2, with D perhaps TRBD1 (5 bases). Trimming stripped 0 bases from V and 7 bases from J, with 12 bases between. This CDR3 has 14 amino acids. CDR1 is SGHVS and CDR2 is FNYEAQ in the germline V gene. The whole variable domain, remainder taken from reference TRBV7-6 and TRBJ1-2, is GAGVSQSPRYKVTKRGQDVALRCDPISGHVSLYWYRQALGQGPEFLTYFNYEAQQDKSGLPNDRFSAERPEGSISTLTIQRTEQRDSAMYRCASSLARGKGGYTFGSGTRLTVV.

A few counts support this clone. This chain joins TRBV20-1 and TRBJ2-1, with D possibly TRBD2 on 5 matching bases. The germline V and J ends were trimmed by 3 bases and 12 bases, with 12 bases remaining between them. The CDR3 covers 11 residues. Germline CDR1 DFQATT, CDR2 SNEGSKA (reference sequence). The CDR3 sequence is CSARELRGQFF. The CDR3 coding sequence is TGCAGTGCTAGGGAGCTTCGGGGGCAGTTCTTC.

In its sample, this clone was seen once. J is TRBJ1-3 and V is TRBV15; 7 nucleotides match TRBD1. Trimming removed 3 bases from V and 4 bases from J; junction bases left unmatched: 6. This CDR3 region has 15 residues. Germline V gene lookup returns CDR1 LNHNV and CDR2 YYDKDF (reference sequence). The CDR3 spells CATSRDTGAGNTIYF. CDR3 nucleotide sequence: TGTGCCACCAGCAGGGATACAGGGGCAGGAAACACCATATATTTT.

In its sample, this clone was seen once. The chain couples TRBV7-2 to TRBJ1-5, with D unclear. Germline V CDR1 and CDR2: SGHTA, FQGNSA. The V end lost 5 bases, the J end lost 0 bases, and 17 bases lay between the germline ends. The CDR3 totals 17 residues. The CDR3 region has the DNA TGTGCCAGCAGCCGTAGGCGGATTCCACATAGCAATCAGCCCCAGCATTTT. Its protein product is CASSRRRIPHSNQPQHF. Complete variable domain (other parts from reference TRBV7-2 and TRBJ1-5): GAGVSQSPSNKVTEKGKDVELRCDPISGHTALYWYRQSLGQGLEFLIYFQGNSAPDKSGLPSDRFSAERTGGSVSTLTIQRTQQEDSAVYLCASSRRRIPHSNQPQHFGDGTRLSIL.

V and J are TRBV29-1 and TRBJ2-3; D perhaps matches TRBD2 (6 bases). Germline CDR1 SQVTM, CDR2 ANQGSEA. The CDR3 extends over 13 amino acids. V was trimmed by 4 bases and J by 3 bases, leaving 11 bases between them. DNA of the CDR3: TGCAGCGTTGTGGGGGGACCTACAGATACGCAGTATTTT. Translation gives CSVVGGPTDTQYF.

The chain links TRBV7-8 to TRBJ1-5; D ambiguous. The CDR3 consists of 14 residues. Germline CDR1 reads SGHVS; CDR2 reads FQNEAQ. Trimming cost V 2 bases and J 0 bases, with 5 bases left between them. The CDR3 DNA sequence: TGTGCCAGCAGCTTATGGGCTAGCAATCAGCCCCAGCATTTT. Translation gives CASSLWASNQPQHF.